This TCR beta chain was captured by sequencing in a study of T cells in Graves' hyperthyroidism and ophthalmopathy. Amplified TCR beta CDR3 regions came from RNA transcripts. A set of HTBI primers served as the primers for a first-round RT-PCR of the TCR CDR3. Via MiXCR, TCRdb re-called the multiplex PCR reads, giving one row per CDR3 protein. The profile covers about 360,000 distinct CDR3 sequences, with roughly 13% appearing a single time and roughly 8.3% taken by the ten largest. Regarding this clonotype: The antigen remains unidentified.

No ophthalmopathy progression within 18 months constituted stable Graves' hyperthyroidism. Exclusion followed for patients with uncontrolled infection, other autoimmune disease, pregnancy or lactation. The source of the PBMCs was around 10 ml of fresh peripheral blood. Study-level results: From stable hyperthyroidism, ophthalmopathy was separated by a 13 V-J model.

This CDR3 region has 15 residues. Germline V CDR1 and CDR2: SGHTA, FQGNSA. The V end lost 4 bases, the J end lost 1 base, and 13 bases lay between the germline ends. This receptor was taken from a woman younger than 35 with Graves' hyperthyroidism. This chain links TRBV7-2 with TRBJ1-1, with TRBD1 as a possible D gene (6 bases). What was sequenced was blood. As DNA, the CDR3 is TGTGCCAGCAGCTCCAACTGGGGGCGGAACACTGAAGCTTTCTTT. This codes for CASSSNWGRNTEAFF.